This T cell receptor beta chain was sequenced during a study of blood T cell repertoires in COVID-19. Overall study: Collection of acute and convalescent COVID-19 samples took place in the United States, Italy and Spain. The cDNA or gDNA used as material had been derived from T cells, B-cell-depleted T cells, or PBMCs.

In the original workflow: It was from reference gene primer amplification that nucleated cell counts were estimated. Assay used: immunoSEQ multiplex PCR; TCRdb lists only in-frame clones, some missing. The V and J calls and clone size were taken over from that table, and D and trimming were inferred from the DNA. Of tens of thousands of clones detected, about 92% appear once; the ten largest clones hold nearly 6.5%. Germline V gene sequence: CDR1 SGHTA, CDR2 FQGTGA. The CDR3 covers 13 residues. V lost 5 bases and J lost 4, with 9 bases in between. The chain carries TRBV7-3 and TRBJ1-5; possibly TRBD1 for D (6 bases). This sequence was found in a woman in her sixties or seventies with active COVID-19. Sequencing was performed on peripheral blood. This CDR3 reads CASSPQGNQPQHF. CDR3 DNA sequence: TGTGCCAGCAGCCCCCAGGGGAATCAGCCCCAGCATTTT.